This T cell receptor beta chain was captured in a study of blood T cell repertoires in COVID-19 (dated by TCRdb to the early 2020s). About the study as a whole: Collaborator samples came from the United States, Italy and Spain and covered acute and convalescent phases of COVID-19. The material from the prospective study consisted of cDNA or gDNA derived from T cells, B-cell-depleted T cells, or PBMCs. The dataset comprised deeply sampled blood TCRbeta repertoires from subjects exposed to, actively infected with, or recovered from COVID-19. A freely available public database, intended as a resource for researchers studying the immune response to SARS-CoV-2, is where the repertoires were released. Samples came from the ongoing ImmuneRACE study (first 160 participants) plus 1,254 subjects from 6 global collaborators. A de-identified subject ID, COVID-19 status, age in years and sex were almost always included in the sample metadata. Where available, HLA class I and class II types were taken from metadata supplied by the sample provider and were not determined by assay-based typing.

In regard to this clone: It lacks a known antigen. No quality values exist for individual bases; no much larger clone is one base distant.

The germline V gene (reference sequence) specifies LNHDA as CDR1 and SQIVND as CDR2. The CDR3 numbers 17 residues from cysteine through phenylalanine. The kept DNA is CDR3 alone, 51 bases in frame from the first base. V and J lose 4 bases and 0 bases, and a span of 16 bases separates them. General findings and caveats noted by the study authors: Clinical and demographic metadata were provided uncurated, with the amount varying by source and participant.

The immunoSEQ Assay, a bias-controlled multiplex PCR, was used to amplify TCRbeta CDR3 regions from genomic DNA. On the authors' methods: The number of nucleated cells in each sample was estimated from the amplification of reference gene primers within the assay. To quantify the absolute abundance of each unique TCRbeta CDR3 rearrangement, sequence reads were collapsed and filtered. Productive Simpson clonality was computed per sample as the square root of Simpson's diversity index over productive rearrangements. TCRdb retrieved this table from immuneACCESS and kept in-frame rearrangements only. Not all clones are present; in checked studies, unresolved V genes account for under half, and no reason is known for the remainder. That table supplies the V and J calls and clone size; D and trimming were determined from the DNA. This sample comprises about 180,000 clones, roughly 89% of them detected only once. In total, the top ten clones hold under 2.5% of the sample.

Participants in the prospective study were enrolled through a virtual design, were aged roughly 18 to 95 years, and lived in under 25 United States geographic areas. Cohort assignment in the prospective study relied on participant-reported clinical history from a screening survey and a study questionnaire. Each participant in the prospective study had whole blood, serum and a nasopharyngeal or oropharyngeal swab collected by mobile phlebotomists. Participants in the prospective study had the option to provide additional blood draws and questionnaires over an approximately 2-month period. Blood samples from the prospective study were shipped frozen or at room temperature prior to DNA extraction.

This TCR was sampled from a woman between 40 and 50 years old with acute COVID-19. Recombination connected TRBV19 to TRBJ2-1; confidence is insufficient to name the D gene. The sequenced sample was PBMCs or T cells enriched from blood (not recorded which). The DNA sequence is TGTGCCAGTAGTAATTTGGTGGGCGTCTCCTCCTACAATGAGCAGTTCTTC. It translates as CASSNLVGVSSYNEQFF.